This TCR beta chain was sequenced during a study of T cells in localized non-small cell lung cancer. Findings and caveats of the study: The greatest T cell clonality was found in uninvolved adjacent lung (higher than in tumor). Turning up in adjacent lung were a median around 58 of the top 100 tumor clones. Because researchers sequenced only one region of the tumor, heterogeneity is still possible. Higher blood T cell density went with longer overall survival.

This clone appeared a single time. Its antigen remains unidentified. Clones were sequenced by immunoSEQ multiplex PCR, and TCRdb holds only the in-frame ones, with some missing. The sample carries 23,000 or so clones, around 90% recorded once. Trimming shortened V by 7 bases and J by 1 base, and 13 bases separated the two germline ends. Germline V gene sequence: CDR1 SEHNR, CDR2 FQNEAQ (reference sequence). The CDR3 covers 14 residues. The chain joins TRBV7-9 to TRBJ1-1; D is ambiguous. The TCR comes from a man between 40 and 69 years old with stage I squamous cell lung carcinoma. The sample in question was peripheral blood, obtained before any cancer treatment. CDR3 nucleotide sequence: TGTGCCAGCAACCTGGCAGTACAGAACACTGAAGCTTTCTTT. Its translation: CASNLAVQNTEAFF.